The TCR beta chain described here comes from a study of cytomegalovirus exposure and HLA in healthy donors. The PCR had 60 Vbeta and 13 Jbeta primers. TCRdb keeps only in-frame clones here, not all; method: immunoSEQ multiplex PCR. The sample has some 250,000 clones; about 80% are singletons. Trimming pared 5 bases from V and 6 bases from J, leaving 9 bases between. The CDR3 has 11 amino acids. Germline CDR1 is DFQATT and CDR2 is SNEGSKA (reference sequence). The chain joins TRBV20-1 to TRBJ2-3; TRBD2 might be the D (5 bases). This TCR was recovered from a woman aged 55-69 years in good health and CMV-seropositive. Sequencing was carried out using PBMCs. CDR3 region: CSAASSDTQYF. The CDR3, as DNA: TGCAGTGCTGCGTCTAGCGATACGCAGTATTTT.